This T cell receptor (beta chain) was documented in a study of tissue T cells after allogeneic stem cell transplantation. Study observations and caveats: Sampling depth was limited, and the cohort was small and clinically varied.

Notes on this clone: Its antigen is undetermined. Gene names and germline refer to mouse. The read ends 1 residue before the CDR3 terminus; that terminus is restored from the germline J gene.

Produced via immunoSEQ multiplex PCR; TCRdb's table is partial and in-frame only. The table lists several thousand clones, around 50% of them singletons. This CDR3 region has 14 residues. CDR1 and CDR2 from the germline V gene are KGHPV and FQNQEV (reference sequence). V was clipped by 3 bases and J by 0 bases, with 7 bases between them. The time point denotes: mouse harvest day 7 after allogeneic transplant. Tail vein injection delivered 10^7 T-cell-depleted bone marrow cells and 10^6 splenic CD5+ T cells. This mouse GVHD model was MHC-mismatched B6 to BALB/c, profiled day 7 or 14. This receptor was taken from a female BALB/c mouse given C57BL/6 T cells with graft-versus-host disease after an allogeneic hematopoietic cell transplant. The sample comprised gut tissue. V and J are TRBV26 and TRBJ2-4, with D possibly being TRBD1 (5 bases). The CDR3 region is CASSLQGSQNTLYF. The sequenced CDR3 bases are TGTGCCAGCAGTCTCCAGGGTAGTCAAAACACCTTGTAC.